These 16 T cell receptor beta chains share one sample of origin, sequenced in a study of STAT3 mutations in large granular lymphocyte leukemia. Overall study results and limits: Every T-cell large granular lymphocyte leukemia patient had at least one immunodominant TCR beta clonotype.

Method: immunoSEQ multiplex PCR; TCRdb's copy keeps in-frame clones and lacks some. Altogether approximately 45,000 clones are present, about 81% being singletons, with the ten largest covering 0.4% to 0.55%. These receptors lack a known antigen. The sequencing input was PBMCs. The receptor set was obtained from a human donor with T large granular lymphocyte leukemia. Some clones in this sample may be carry-over from other donors' samples.

The V and J genes are TRBV18 and TRBJ2-2; possibly TRBD1 for D (5 bases). Germline loops: CDR1 KGHSH, CDR2 LQKENI. The CDR3 contains 14 residues. Trimming stripped 3 bases from V and 1 base from J, with 6 bases between. The CDR3 region has the DNA TGTGCCAGCTCACCGGGGCAGAACACCGGGGAGCTGTTTTTT. This codes for CASSPGQNTGELFF. Together with reference TRBV18 and TRBJ2-2, the CDR3 gives the full variable domain: NAGVMQNPRHLVRRRGQEARLRCSPMKGHSHVYWYRQLPEEGLKFMVYLQKENIIDESGMPKERFSAEFPKEGPSILRIQQVVRGDSAAYFCASSPGQNTGELFFGEGSRLTVL.

In its sample, this clone was seen once. This CDR3 is CSVAAGAGAYNEQFF. The CDR3 bases are TGCAGCGTTGCAGCGGGGGCCGGAGCTTATAATGAGCAGTTCTTC. The V gene is TRBV29-1, the J gene TRBJ2-1, with 8 bases identical to TRBD2. CDR1 SQVTM and CDR2 ANQGSEA come from the germline V gene. The CDR3 has 15 residues. With V trimmed by 4 bases and J by 7 bases, 12 bases remained unmatched.

J is TRBJ2-3 and V is TRBV5-6, with TRBD2 identical over 10 bases. V lost 4 bases, J lost 1 base, and 3 bases stayed unmatched. This CDR3 spans 15 amino acids. Germline lookup yields CDR1 SGHDT and CDR2 YYEEEE. The CDR3: CASSGGLAGTDTQYF. In DNA, the CDR3 is TGTGCCAGCAGCGGAGGACTAGCGGGCACAGATACGCAGTATTTT. Together with reference TRBV5-6 and TRBJ2-3, the CDR3 gives the full variable domain: DAGVTQSPTHLIKTRGQQVTLRCSPKSGHDTVSWYQQALGQGPQFIFQYYEEEERQRGNFPDRFSGHQFPNYSSELNVNALLLGDSALYLCASSGGLAGTDTQYFGPGTRLTVL.

V and J are TRBV7-8 and TRBJ1-4; possible D gene TRBD1, 6 bases. The CDR3 extends over 14 amino acids. V lost 5 bases, J lost 5 bases, and 12 bases lay in between. Germline CDR1 reads SGHVS; CDR2 reads FQNEAQ. This chain's CDR3 is CASSHRVENEKLFF. Written as DNA, the CDR3 is TGTGCCAGCAGCCACAGGGTGGAGAATGAAAAACTGTTTTTT.

The chain carries TRBV27 and TRBJ1-6; D remains ambiguous. Germline V gene sequence: CDR1 MNHEY, CDR2 SMNVEV (reference sequence). The CDR3 contains 15 residues. With 2 bases removed from V and 6 bases from J, the gap between germline ends came to 11 bases. The CDR3: CASSLRGVSNSPLHF. CDR3 in DNA: TGTGCCAGCAGTTTACGGGGAGTAAGTAATTCACCCCTCCACTTT.

The chain employs TRBV5-1 and TRBJ1-2; 7 bases fit TRBD1. The CDR3 contains 15 residues. Germline V gives CDR1 SGHRS, CDR2 YFSETQ. V lost 4 bases to trimming and J lost 2 bases; unmatched junction nucleotides: 8. CDR3 sequence reads: CASSPGTAFNYGYTF. The CDR3 DNA is TGCGCCAGCAGCCCCGGGACAGCCTTCAACTATGGCTACACCTTC.

V is TRBV9 and J is TRBJ1-2; 8 positions match TRBD1. The CDR3 has 14 residues. The V gene end was trimmed by 2 bases and the J gene end by 3 bases; junction bases not matched to a gene: 3. The germline V gene has CDR1 SGDLS and CDR2 YYNGEE. CDR3 sequence reads: CASSVGTGDYGYTF. CDR3 DNA sequence: TGTGCCAGCAGCGTCGGGACAGGAGACTATGGCTACACCTTC.

The rearrangement links TRBV7-9 to TRBJ1-1; a weak D match, TRBD1 (5 bases). Germline CDR1 is SEHNR and CDR2 is FQNEAQ (reference sequence). V lost 0 bases, J lost 2 bases, and 13 bases lay in between. The CDR3 totals 16 residues. In DNA form, the CDR3 reads TGTGCCAGCAGCTTAGCAGACAGACGATCTAACACTGAAGCTTTCTTT. Translation gives CASSLADRRSNTEAFF.

The CDR3 spells CASSKQTLINNEQFF. As DNA, the CDR3 is TGTGCCAGCAGCAAGCAGACCCTTATTAACAATGAGCAGTTCTTC. V usage is TRBV7-2 and J usage is TRBJ2-1; the D is unclear. Germline CDR1 is SGHTA and CDR2 is FQGNSA. The CDR3 has 15 residues. V was trimmed by 5 bases and J by 5 bases, leaving 16 bases between them.

J is TRBJ1-4 and V is TRBV28, with D maybe TRBD1 (6 bases). Germline lookup yields CDR1 MDHEN and CDR2 SYDVKM. V lost 6 bases and J lost 0, with 17 bases in between. The CDR3 is 17 amino acids. CDR3 bases: TGTGCCAGCAGACTCCACCCAGGGGTAGCAACTAATGAAAAACTGTTTTTT. It encodes CASRLHPGVATNEKLFF.

This clone has just a few counts. The CDR3 sequence is CASSDWTGVDSPLHF. In nucleotides, the CDR3 is TGTGCCAGCAGTGACTGGACAGGGGTAGATTCACCCCTCCACTTT. This chain uses TRBV6-1 with TRBJ1-6; TRBD1 matches at 9 bases. The CDR3 has 15 residues. With 3 bases clipped from V and 8 bases from J, the junction kept 5 bases outside the gene matches. CDR1 and CDR2 from the germline V gene are MNHNS and SASEGT.

This clone was picked up one time. The chain recombines TRBV6-5 with TRBJ2-5; the match to TRBD2 covers 10 bases. Trimming removed 1 base from V and 4 bases from J; junction bases left unmatched: 6. CDR1 MNHEY and CDR2 SVGAGI come from the germline V gene. There are 16 residues in the CDR3. In DNA, the CDR3 is TGTGCCAGCAGTTACTTGGGGACTAGCGTCGGAGAGACCCAGTACTTC. Its translation is CASSYLGTSVGETQYF.

This clone has just a few counts. The chain employs TRBV30 and TRBJ1-5; D is unresolved. Germline CDR1 GTSNPN, CDR2 SVGIG (reference sequence). The CDR3 loop spans 9 amino acids. Trimming took 5 bases from V and 5 from J, leaving 1 base between them. The CDR3 region has the DNA TGTGCCTGGTATCAGCCCCAGCATTTT. The encoded protein is CAWYQPQHF.

The chain carries TRBV14 and TRBJ1-1, with 8 positions matching TRBD1. The CDR3 contains 16 residues. Germline CDR1 is SGHDN and CDR2 is FVKESK. The trim removed 1 base at V and 4 bases at J, leaving 8 bases unmatched. CDR3 region: CASSQVTGGGLTEAFF. CDR3 nucleotide sequence: TGTGCCAGCAGCCAAGTCACAGGGGGTGGGCTCACTGAAGCTTTCTTT.

The chain carries TRBV7-9 and TRBJ1-4; TRBD1 agrees at 7 bases. The CDR3 has 16 residues. V lost 10 bases to trimming and J lost 3 bases; unmatched junction nucleotides: 14. In germline, CDR1 is SEHNR, CDR2 FQNEAQ (reference sequence). CDR3 bases: TGTGCCACCTACGTAGATGAGGGGGCGGCTAATGAAAAACTGTTTTTT. Amino acid sequence: CATYVDEGAANEKLFF.

This chain uses TRBV2 with TRBJ2-6; D gene uncertain. Trimming pared 4 bases from V and 2 bases from J, leaving 6 bases between. Germline loops: CDR1 SNHLY, CDR2 FYNNEI. The CDR3 is 14 amino acids. The CDR3 bases are TGTGCCAGCAGTGGTTATGCTGGGGCCAACGTCCTGACTTTC. Translated: CASSGYAGANVLTF.